These T cell receptor beta chains were read from a single sample in a study of T-cell reconstitution after alpha-beta-depleted transplantation in children. TCRdb redid the calling of the PCR reads with MiXCR, one entry per CDR3 protein. Seen here are some 200,000 distinct CDR3 sequences, roughly 8.3% observed once, and the top ten hold roughly a third. The sequences come from PBMCs, mostly from graft donor cells, collected 360 days after TCRalphabeta/CD19-depleted stem cell transplant. Receptor source: a male patient between 2 and 10 years old who had a stem cell transplant for acute myeloid leukemia, so the T cells may come from the graft donor. The CDR3 runs from the conserved cysteine through the conserved F or W. A D gene is named only where the DNA matches it firmly. Expanded clones are given a class, and other clones once, few, many or no size at all.

CDR3nt: TGCAGTGCTATAGGGGGAAACACCATATATTTT; CDR3aa: CSAIGGNTIYF; j_gene: TRBJ1-3; abundance: NA; d_gene: NA; v_gene: TRBV20-1
CDR3nt: TGTGCCAGCAGCCGGGACAGAGCCTACGAGCAGTACTTC; CDR3aa: CASSRDRAYEQYF; j_gene: TRBJ2-7; abundance: many; d_gene: TRBD1; v_gene: TRBV11-2
CDR3nt: TGCAGTGCTAGAGATCGTCCGGGTAACCTAGCGGGAGCCCACAATGAGCAGTTCTTC; CDR3aa: CSARDRPGNLAGAHNEQFF; j_gene: TRBJ2-1; abundance: NA; d_gene: TRBD2; v_gene: TRBV20-1
CDR3nt: TGCGCCAGCAGAACCTTAGCGGGAGGGGGCAATGAGCAGTTCTTC; CDR3aa: CASRTLAGGGNEQFF; j_gene: TRBJ2-1; abundance: many; d_gene: TRBD2; v_gene: TRBV5-1
CDR3nt: TGTGCCAGCAGTTTAGGGGGGAATAATTCACCCCTCCACTTT; CDR3aa: CASSLGGNNSPLHF; j_gene: TRBJ1-6; abundance: few; d_gene: NA; v_gene: TRBV12-3/TRBV12-4
CDR3nt: TGTGCCAGCAGCTTTACAGGTATCGCTGAAGCTTTCTTT; CDR3aa: CASSFTGIAEAFF; j_gene: TRBJ1-1; abundance: few; d_gene: NA; v_gene: TRBV11-3
CDR3nt: TGTGCCAGCAGCTTACAGAGAGATACGCAGTATTTT; CDR3aa: CASSLQRDTQYF; j_gene: TRBJ2-3; abundance: NA; d_gene: NA; v_gene: TRBV7-3
CDR3nt: TGCAGCGTTTCACAGGGGACCGGGGAGCTGTTTTTT; CDR3aa: CSVSQGTGELFF; j_gene: TRBJ2-2; abundance: many; d_gene: TRBD1; v_gene: TRBV29-1
CDR3nt: TGCAGCGTTGAAGATTCGAGACGGGAGGCCAATGAGCAGTTCTTC; CDR3aa: CSVEDSRREANEQFF; j_gene: TRBJ2-1; abundance: NA; d_gene: TRBD2; v_gene: TRBV29-1
CDR3nt: TGTGCCAGCAGTTTAGCGCCAACCTATGGCTACACCTTC; CDR3aa: CASSLAPTYGYTF; j_gene: TRBJ1-2; abundance: many; d_gene: NA; v_gene: TRBV28
CDR3nt: TGTGCCAGCCACAAGGTCCGGATGCCCGACGGGGCCAACGTCCTGACTTTC; CDR3aa: CASHKVRMPDGANVLTF; j_gene: TRBJ2-6; abundance: NA; d_gene: NA; v_gene: TRBV18
CDR3nt: TGCAGCCCCGGCGAGGCCCACGGTACGCAGTATTTT; CDR3aa: CSPGEAHGTQYF; j_gene: TRBJ2-3; abundance: NA; d_gene: NA; v_gene: TRBV29-1
CDR3nt: TGTGCCAGCAGTCTACCGGCAGGGAACTATGGCTACACCTTC; CDR3aa: CASSLPAGNYGYTF; j_gene: TRBJ1-2; abundance: many; d_gene: NA; v_gene: TRBV25-1
CDR3nt: TGTGCCAGCAGCTTAGGGACAGCGGCCCCAGATACGCAGTATTTT; CDR3aa: CASSLGTAAPDTQYF; j_gene: TRBJ2-3; abundance: NA; d_gene: NA; v_gene: TRBV7-9
CDR3nt: TGTGCCAGCACCCTGACAGGGGGGCTCACCGGGGAGCTGTTTTTT; CDR3aa: CASTLTGGLTGELFF; j_gene: TRBJ2-2; abundance: many; d_gene: TRBD1; v_gene: TRBV12-3/TRBV12-4
CDR3nt: TGTGCCATCAGTGATATTAGGGAATCCTACAATGAGCAGTTCTTC; CDR3aa: CAISDIRESYNEQFF; j_gene: TRBJ2-1; abundance: NA; d_gene: NA; v_gene: TRBV10-3
CDR3nt: TGTGCCAGCAGTGAATCCATACCGAACACCGGGGAGCTGTTTTTT; CDR3aa: CASSESIPNTGELFF; j_gene: TRBJ2-2; abundance: many; d_gene: NA; v_gene: TRBV2
CDR3nt: TGCGCCAGCAGCCAAGACCCTAGATGGGCAGATACGCAGTATTTT; CDR3aa: CASSQDPRWADTQYF; j_gene: TRBJ2-3; abundance: few; d_gene: NA; v_gene: TRBV4-3
CDR3nt: TGTGCCAGCAGCTCCTACACCGGGGAGCTGTTTTTT; CDR3aa: CASSSYTGELFF; j_gene: TRBJ2-2; abundance: NA; d_gene: NA; v_gene: TRBV7-2
CDR3nt: TGTGCCAGCAGCCCCCGGGACAGGAAAAACATTCAGTACTTC; CDR3aa: CASSPRDRKNIQYF; j_gene: TRBJ2-4; abundance: NA; d_gene: TRBD1; v_gene: TRBV12-3/TRBV12-4